One sample yielded the 27 T cell receptor beta chains listed below, sequenced in a study of OX40 agonist ivuxolimab in advanced cancers. The data were produced by immunoSEQ multiplex PCR, yet TCRdb's version contains in-frame clones alone and is incomplete. Of roughly 100,000 clones in the sample, around nine tenths are singletons; the top ten hold around 1.5%. This sample comprised CD4+ or CD8+ T cells sorted from blood, obtained in a trial of the OX40 agonist ivuxolimab. All receptors derive from an adult with an advanced solid tumor such as melanoma, head and neck, liver or kidney cancer.

The chain carries TRBV5-4 and TRBJ2-5, with 7 bases lining up with TRBD1. The CDR3 is 14 residues long. V shed 4 bases and J 3 bases; nucleotides not matched to a gene: 6. Germline V gives CDR1 SGHNT, CDR2 YYREEE (reference sequence). CDR3 amino acids: CASSRGGTEETQYF. DNA for the CDR3: TGTGCCAGCAGCCGAGGGGGCACAGAAGAGACCCAGTACTTC.

The chain links TRBV2 to TRBJ2-2; 8 positions agree with TRBD2. CDR3 length: 13 amino acids. The germline gives CDR1 SNHLY, CDR2 FYNNEI. The V segment lost 8 bases and the J segment 4 bases; nucleotides outside the gene matches: 3. CDR3 coding DNA: TGTGCCAGCGGGCGGGAGGCCACCGGGGAGCTGTTTTTT. Its translation: CASGREATGELFF. Based on the CDR3 plus reference TRBV2 and TRBJ2-2, the full variable domain is EPEVTQTPSHQVTQMGQEVILRCVPISNHLYFYWYRQILGQKVEFLVSFYNNEISEKSEIFDDQFSVERPDGSNFTLKIRSTKLEDSAMYFCASGREATGELFFGEGSRLTVL.

The V and J genes are TRBV6-1 and TRBJ1-2; D not resolved. The CDR3 consists of 14 residues. Germline-derived CDR1 and CDR2 are MNHNS and SASEGT. Trimming took off 2 bases at V and 4 bases at J, with 11 bases between the two ends. CDR3 protein: CASSEINTSYGYTF. CDR3 DNA sequence: TGTGCCAGCAGTGAAATTAACACCAGCTATGGCTACACCTTC.

J is TRBJ2-1 and V is TRBV19, with no clear D. This CDR3 is built from 15 residues. The germline V gene has CDR1 LNHDA and CDR2 SQIVND (reference sequence). V was cut by 6 bases and J by 0 bases, with 12 bases left in between. The CDR3 nucleotides are TGTGCCAGTAGAATCACACTTAGCTCCTACAATGAGCAGTTCTTC. Protein sequence: CASRITLSSYNEQFF. The full variable domain, completed using reference TRBV19 and TRBJ2-1, is DGGITQSPKYLFRKEGQNVTLSCEQNLNHDAMYWYRQDPGQGLRLIYYSQIVNDFQKGDIAEGYSVSREKKESFPLTVTSAQKNPTAFYLCASRITLSSYNEQFFGPGTRLTVL.

The chain recombines TRBV5-1 with TRBJ2-3, with D possibly TRBD2 on 5 matching bases. Trimming removed 4 bases at V and 3 bases at J, with 15 bases between. CDR1 SGHRS and CDR2 YFSETQ come from the germline V gene. This CDR3 is built from 15 residues. In DNA, the CDR3 is TGCGCCAGCAGCACCAGTAGCGAGGTAACAGATACGCAGTATTTT. This translates into CASSTSSEVTDTQYF.

The V call is TRBV11-2, the J call TRBJ2-7; D ambiguous. The CDR3 contains 11 residues. Germline V gives CDR1 SGHAT, CDR2 FQNNGV. Trimming removed 3 bases from V and 6 bases from J, with 6 bases in between. CDR3 DNA: TGTGCCAGCAGCTTCCGCGGCGAGCAGTACTTC. Encoded protein: CASSFRGEQYF.

The rearrangement links TRBV4-3 to TRBJ2-3; TRBD1 matches 9 bases. Germline V CDR1 and CDR2: LGHNA, YSLEER. The CDR3 spans 16 residues. The J segment lost 1 base and the V segment lost 4 bases, leaving 6 bases of the junction unmatched. The CDR3: CASSRTGDLRTDTQYF. As DNA, the CDR3 is TGCGCCAGCAGCCGGACAGGGGACCTGCGCACAGATACGCAGTATTTT.

This clone has just one count. This rearrangement joins TRBV15 to TRBJ2-5, with D unclear. CDR3 length equals 15 residues. Germline V CDR1 and CDR2: LNHNV, YYDKDF (reference sequence). V lost 6 bases, J lost 1 base, and 15 bases lay in between. The CDR3 DNA follows: TGTGCCACCAGACCGAGAGTAACGGGCCAAGAGACCCAGTACTTC. Its translation: CATRPRVTGQETQYF.

The rearrangement uses TRBV5-6 and TRBJ1-4; D ambiguous. V lost 0 bases and J lost 8, with 14 bases in between. This CDR3 comprises 15 residues. Germline V gives CDR1 SGHDT, CDR2 YYEEEE. The CDR3 DNA reads TGTGCCAGCAGCTTGGGGGCCCTCCGTTTGGAAAAACTGTTTTTT. Its translation is CASSLGALRLEKLFF.

The chain employs TRBV5-6 and TRBJ1-5; D may be TRBD1 (5 bases). The CDR3 is 15 amino acids. V lost 4 bases and J 1 base, leaving 12 bases between the germline ends. The germline V gene has CDR1 SGHDT and CDR2 YYEEEE. Here the CDR3 DNA reads TGTGCCAGCAGCACGAGGGGCCGAAGCAATCAGCCCCAGCATTTT. This sequence encodes CASSTRGRSNQPQHF.

The J gene is TRBJ2-2, the V gene TRBV18; D not resolved. This CDR3 has 16 residues. Trimming took off 3 bases at V and 0 bases at J, with 11 bases between the two ends. Germline lookup yields CDR1 KGHSH and CDR2 LQKENI. The CDR3 bases are TGTGCCAGCTCACCCCGGAGTCTGACGAACACCGGGGAGCTGTTTTTT. Translating it yields CASSPRSLTNTGELFF.

V and J are TRBV5-4 and TRBJ2-7; TRBD2 matches 7 bases. This CDR3 spans 14 amino acids. Germline trimming cut 0 bases from V and 3 bases from J; bases unmatched to any gene: 3. Germline-derived CDR1 and CDR2 are SGHNT and YYREEE (reference sequence). The CDR3 loop is CASSLDGGDYEQYF. DNA for the CDR3: TGTGCCAGCAGCTTGGATGGGGGGGACTACGAGCAGTACTTC.

The chain is built from TRBV2 and TRBJ1-5; perhaps TRBD1 as D (6 bases). This CDR3 is built from 15 residues. Germline values: CDR1 SNHLY, CDR2 FYNNEI. Between the trimmed V and J ends, which lost 10 bases and 1 base, there was a span of 17 bases. The CDR3 spells CAITKGGRSNQPQHF. For the CDR3, the DNA is TGTGCCATCACAAAGGGGGGAAGGAGCAATCAGCCCCAGCATTTT.

The J gene is TRBJ1-1, the V gene TRBV21-1; the table's D call of TRBD1 was not tested on the DNA. TRBV21-1 is deemed a pseudogene. This CDR3 is 13 amino acids long. The CDR3 nucleotides are TGTGCCAGCAGACAGGGCATGAACACTGAAGCTTTCTTT. This translates into CASRQGMNTEAFF.

The chain joins TRBV19 to TRBJ2-1, with 10 bases lining up with TRBD2. The CDR3 consists of 19 residues. V shed 5 bases, J shed 8 bases, and the junction held 21 bases outside the gene matches. Germline V lookup: CDR1 LNHDA, CDR2 SQIVND (reference sequence). As DNA, the CDR3 is TGTGCCAGTAGTCCCGGGAGAGGGTTTGTAGCGGGAGGAGGGTATGAGCAGTTCTTC. It translates to CASSPGRGFVAGGGYEQFF.

The chain joins TRBV6-9 to TRBJ1-2, with a tentative D call TRBD1 (6 bases). There are 15 residues in the CDR3. The germline V gene has CDR1 MNHGY and CDR2 SVAAGI. Trimming shortened V by 8 bases and J by 3 bases, and 19 bases separated the two germline ends. The CDR3 bases are TGTGCCAGCGAAGGGGGTTGGGAGGTGGACTATGGCTACACCTTC. Its protein is CASEGGWEVDYGYTF.

The J gene is TRBJ2-2, the V gene TRBV10-1; 13 bases are shared with TRBD2. Germline V gives CDR1 WNHNN, CDR2 SYGVQD (reference sequence). The CDR3 loop spans 19 amino acids. With V trimmed by 10 bases and J by 3 bases, 17 bases remained unmatched. The CDR3 spells CATIQRGPGLAGDTGELFF. In DNA, the CDR3 is TGCGCCACCATCCAGAGAGGACCCGGACTAGCGGGAGACACCGGGGAGCTGTTTTTT.

The chain joins TRBV7-8 to TRBJ2-1; TRBD1 aligns across 10 bases. With V trimmed by 5 bases and J by 4 bases, 5 bases remained unmatched. The CDR3 is made up of 15 amino acids. CDR1 SGHVS and CDR2 FQNEAQ come from the germline V gene. Here the CDR3 DNA reads TGTGCCAGCAGCAAGGGACAGGGGCTATACAATGAGCAGTTCTTC. This codes for CASSKGQGLYNEQFF.

Worth noting for this clone: At one end the junction does not follow the germline gene, possibly because of a read error. V and J are TRBV6-1 and TRBJ2-2, with 7 bases fitting TRBD1. The germline CDR1 and CDR2 sequences are MNHNS and SASEGT. This CDR3 is 14 amino acids long. The CDR3: CASRADRNTGKLFF. The CDR3 DNA reads as TGTGCCAGCAGGGCGGACAGGAACACCGGGAAGCTGTTTTTT.

The chain employs TRBV6-5 and TRBJ1-5; no firm D call. Trimming left V 2 bases short and J 4 bases short, with 6 bases between. Germline assignment: CDR1 MNHEY and CDR2 SVGAGI. CDR3 size: 13 residues. CDR3 amino acids: CASSYEGNQPQHF. The CDR3 DNA is TGTGCCAGCAGTTACGAGGGAAATCAGCCCCAGCATTTT.

This sequence joins TRBV30 and TRBJ1-1; D not certain. The CDR3 length is 13 residues. Trimming stripped 2 bases from V and 1 base from J, with 8 bases between. Germline V lookup: CDR1 GTSNPN, CDR2 SVGIG (reference sequence). The CDR3: CAWSLTENTEAFF. Here the CDR3 DNA reads TGTGCCTGGAGTCTAACAGAGAACACTGAAGCTTTCTTT. Variable domain in full (rest from reference TRBV30 and TRBJ1-1): SQTIHQWPATLVQPVGSPLSLECTVEGTSNPNLYWYRQAAGRGLQLLFYSVGIGQISSEVPQNLSASRPQDRQFILSSKKLLLSDSGFYLCAWSLTENTEAFFGQGTRLTVV.

The J gene is TRBJ2-3, the V gene TRBV5-4; TRBD1 agrees at 7 bases. Germline V gene sequence: CDR1 SGHNT, CDR2 YYREEE (reference sequence). The CDR3 totals 16 residues. V shed 0 bases and J 4 bases; nucleotides not matched to a gene: 8. The chain's CDR3 is CASSLETTGYADTQYF. The CDR3 region has the DNA TGTGCCAGCAGCTTGGAAACGACAGGGTATGCAGATACGCAGTATTTT. The full variable domain, with the rest looked up from reference TRBV5-4 and TRBJ2-3, is ETGVTQSPTHLIKTRGQQVTLRCSSQSGHNTVSWYQQALGQGPQFIFQYYREEENGRGNFPPRFSGLQFPNYSSELNVNALELDDSALYLCASSLETTGYADTQYFGPGTRLTVL.

The chain employs TRBV9 and TRBJ2-7; 7 positions agree with TRBD1. V gave up 3 bases and J gave up 2 bases; unmatched junction bases: 5. The CDR3 is 14 amino acids. The germline gives CDR1 SGDLS, CDR2 YYNGEE. DNA of the CDR3: TGTGCCAGCAGCGACAGGGGCACCCCCTACGAGCAGTACTTC. It is translated as CASSDRGTPYEQYF.

This clone was recorded only once. This rearrangement joins TRBV12-5 to TRBJ1-5; possible D gene TRBD1, 5 bases. The ends were cut back, 3 bases at V and 1 base at J, with 13 bases in the middle. The V gene's germline CDR1 is LGHNT and CDR2 FRNRAP. The CDR3 consists of 16 residues. The CDR3 loop reads CASGFLQGLSNQPQHF. The CDR3 nucleotides read TGTGCTAGTGGTTTCCTGCAGGGACTAAGCAATCAGCCCCAGCATTTT. The full variable domain, with the rest looked up from reference TRBV12-5 and TRBJ1-5, is DARVTQTPRHKVTEMGQEVTMRCQPILGHNTVFWYRQTMMQGLELLAYFRNRAPLDDSGMPKDRFSAEMPDATLATLKIQPSEPRDSAVYFCASGFLQGLSNQPQHFGDGTRLSIL.

The genes are TRBV12-5 and TRBJ1-4; D is possibly TRBD1 (6 bases). CDR1 and CDR2 from the germline V gene are LGHNT and FRNRAP. V was shortened by 1 base and J by 8 bases, with 17 bases between the two germline ends. The CDR3 is 16 residues long. The CDR3 sequence is CASGLESGAGVEKLFF. The CDR3 DNA reads TGTGCTAGTGGTTTGGAGTCCGGGGCAGGGGTCGAAAAACTGTTTTTT.

This clone occurred a few times. The genes are TRBV10-1 and TRBJ2-5; D perhaps matches TRBD1 (6 bases). Germline CDR1 reads WNHNN; CDR2 reads SYGVQD (reference sequence). This CDR3 is 13 amino acids long. Trimming removed 2 bases at V and 7 bases at J, with 11 bases between. This CDR3 reads CASSENREGTQYF. Here the CDR3 DNA reads TGCGCCAGCAGTGAGAACAGGGAAGGGACCCAGTACTTC.

In this sample, this clone turned up once. V and J are TRBV9 and TRBJ1-2; D call uncertain. This CDR3 has 12 residues. Germline CDR1 reads SGDLS; CDR2 reads YYNGEE. The ends were cut back, 0 bases at V and 8 bases at J, with 8 bases in the middle. In DNA form, the CDR3 reads TGTGCCAGCAGCGTAGAAGGTCGGGGCTACACCTTC. Amino acid sequence: CASSVEGRGYTF.